This record concerns one T cell receptor beta chain sequence. This clonotype was picked up a small number of times. The antigen it recognizes is unknown. No base-level quality is on record; no much larger clone is a single base apart. This sample is drawn from a study of T cell repertoires in cytomegalovirus infection (dated by TCRdb to between 2019 and 2020). Looking at the study overall: Alongside well-studied HLA-B-restricted epitopes, the peptide stimulations were aimed at recently identified HLA-C-restricted CMV epitopes, whose presentation resists viral immunomodulation. The HLA type of each donor mattered for the analysis, because public TCR beta signatures pointed to carriage of CMV infection along with the matching HLA type.

What the study reported, not specific to this receptor: In the ex vivo response, HLA-C-restricted CMV-specific TCR beta clonotypes were dominant, and in two of eight donors the single most frequent clonotype came from this HLA-C-restricted group. Cumulative frequency of public TCR beta family members discriminated carriers of CMV infection plus the relevant HLA type in this cohort and an independent 352-donor cohort.

The intended sense of this specimen's treatment or condition label: in vitro stimulation with specific CMV peptide epitopes to enrich CMV-specific T cells. TCRdb shows the sequencer as Illumina HiSeq 1500. Through fastp at Q25 and MiXCR, TCRdb rebuilt clones from the public reads, retaining in-frame beta chains. Entries that share a CDR3 protein sequence are merged under the most common genes and DNA. This sample lists around 800,000 distinct CDR3 sequences; 30% to 35% were detected once. The leading ten clones occupy 9.5% to 15% of the sample. V ends up 5 bases short and J 2 bases short, with an unmatched junction base count of 4. CDR1 SGHTA and CDR2 FQGTGA are derived from the germline V gene. The CDR3 runs 14 amino acids, cysteine and phenylalanine included. Kept here is only the CDR3 DNA, which spans 42 bases and is read in frame from base 1.

The rearrangement joined TRBV7-3 to TRBJ2-3, with 7 bases aligning to TRBD2. The TCR originated in a human donor in good health (CMV status not recorded). Some clones in this sample may be carry-over from other donors' samples. The specimen was cultured CD8+ T cells from PBMCs, collected from culture after CMV antigen stimulation. The CDR3 region has the sequence CASSPSGHTDTQYF. DNA sequence: TGTGCCAGCAGCCCTAGCGGACACACAGATACGCAGTATTTT.